The text below deals with one T cell receptor (beta chain). The data originate from a study of blood T cell repertoires in COVID-19. Study background: COVID-19 samples from acute and convalescent phases originated in the United States, Italy and Spain.

CDR3 length: 15 amino acids. Germline CDR1 reads MNHEY; CDR2 reads SMNVEV (reference sequence). V lost 2 bases, J lost 3 bases, and 7 bases stayed unmatched. In the original workflow: Amplifying reference gene primers gave estimates of nucleated cell counts. Some clones are missing from TCRdb's copy, which holds only in-frame ones; the method was immunoSEQ multiplex PCR. Clonal size and the V and J genes are those of that table, whereas D and trimming came from the DNA. The sample records about 99,000 clones, 80% to 90% being singletons. The genes are TRBV27 and TRBJ2-7; TRBD2 agrees at 7 bases. The TCR comes from a human donor in a cohort sampled during active COVID-19. The sequencing input was peripheral blood. The CDR3 sequence is CASSLGAGFGYEQYF. Written as DNA, the CDR3 is TGTGCCAGCAGTTTAGGAGCGGGGTTCGGCTACGAGCAGTACTTC.